Given below is one T cell receptor (beta chain) in context. Its target antigen remains unknown. Base qualities were left out, and no much larger clone turns up one base away. This specimen comes from a study of T cell changes during pregnancy in multiple sclerosis (dated by TCRdb to about 2019). Broadly, across the study: Changes in the T cell repertoire over the course of pregnancy were examined in this study in women with multiple sclerosis.

The germline ends are 27 bases apart after V is trimmed by 5 bases and J by 10 bases. Looking up the germline V gene (reference sequence) yields CDR1 LNHDA and CDR2 SQIVND. The CDR3 holds 16 amino acids from the cysteine to the phenylalanine. Kept here is only the CDR3 DNA, which spans 48 bases and is read in frame from base 1. The library came from the immunoSEQ multiplex PCR assay. TCRdb re-hosts the immuneACCESS table, in-frame sequences only. Its copies lack some clones; in the studies checked, an unresolved V gene accounts for under half of them, and the cause for the rest is not known. Present in this sample are about 64,000 clones, less than 95% of which were seen just once. Around 2.1% of the sample goes to the ten largest clones.

Sequenced here: peripheral blood, sampled in the second trimester of pregnancy. The receptor was derived from a female donor in good health, enrolled as a control in a pregnancy study. The receptor chain draws on TRBV19 and TRBJ2-7; there is no confident call for the D gene. The DNA reads as follows: TGTGCCAGTAGTGGATATTCGACGGAGAGAATAGCTAAACAGTACTTC. Its protein reads: CASSGYSTERIAKQYF.